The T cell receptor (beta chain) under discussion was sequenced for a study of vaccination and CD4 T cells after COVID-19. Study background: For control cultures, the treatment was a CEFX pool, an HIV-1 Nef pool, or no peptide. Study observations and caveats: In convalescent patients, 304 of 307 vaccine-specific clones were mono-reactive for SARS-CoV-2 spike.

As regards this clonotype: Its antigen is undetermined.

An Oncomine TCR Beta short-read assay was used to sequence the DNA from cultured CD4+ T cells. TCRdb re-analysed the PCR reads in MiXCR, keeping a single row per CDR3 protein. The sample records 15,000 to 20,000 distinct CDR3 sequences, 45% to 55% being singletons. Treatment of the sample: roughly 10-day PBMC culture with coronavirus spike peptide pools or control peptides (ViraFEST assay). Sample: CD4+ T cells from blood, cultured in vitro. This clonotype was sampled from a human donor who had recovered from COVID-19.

The CDR3 protein is CASSPRQDTGELFF. CDR3 nucleotide sequence: TGTGCCAGCAGCCCTAGACAGGACACCGGGGAGCTGTTTTTT. The gene calls are TRBV7-2 and TRBJ2-2, with D perhaps TRBD1 (6 bases). The CDR3 covers 14 residues. Per germline, CDR1 SGHTA and CDR2 FQGNSA. With 5 bases removed from V and 3 bases from J, the gap between germline ends came to 10 bases.